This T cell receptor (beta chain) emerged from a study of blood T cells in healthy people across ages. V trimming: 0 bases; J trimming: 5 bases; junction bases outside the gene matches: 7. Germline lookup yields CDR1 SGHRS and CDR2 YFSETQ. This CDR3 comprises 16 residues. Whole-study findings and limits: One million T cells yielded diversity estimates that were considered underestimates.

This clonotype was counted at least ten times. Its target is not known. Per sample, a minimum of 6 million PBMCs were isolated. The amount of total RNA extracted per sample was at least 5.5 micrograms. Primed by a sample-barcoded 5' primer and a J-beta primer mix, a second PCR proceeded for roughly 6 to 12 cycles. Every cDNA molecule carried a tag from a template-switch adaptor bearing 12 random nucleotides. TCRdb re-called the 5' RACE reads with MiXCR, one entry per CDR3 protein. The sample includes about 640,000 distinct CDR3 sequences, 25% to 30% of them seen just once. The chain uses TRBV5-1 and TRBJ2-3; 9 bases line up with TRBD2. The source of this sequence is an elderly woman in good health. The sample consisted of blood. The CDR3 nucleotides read TGCGCCAGCAGCTTGGGTTCTAGCGGGGTAGGAGATACGCAGTATTTT. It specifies CASSLGSSGVGDTQYF.